Listed below are T cell receptor beta chains from one sample, sequenced in a study of T cell responses to AZD1222 COVID-19 vaccine. The data were produced by immunoSEQ multiplex PCR, yet TCRdb's version contains in-frame clones alone and is incomplete. The repertoire holds 110,000 to 150,000 clones, with 70% to 90% as singletons. The sequencing here drew on peripheral blood, taken on day 0 of AZD1222 vaccination. Receptor source: an adult in good health. The CDR3 runs from the conserved cysteine through the conserved F or W. Fields, in order: V gene, J gene, clone size, D gene, CDR3 DNA, CDR3 protein. A D gene is named only where the DNA matches it firmly. Expanded clones are given a class, and other clones once, few, many or no size at all.

TRBV25-1	TRBJ2-1	.	TRBD2	TGTGCCAGCAGTGGACTAGCGGGAGTAAATGAGCAGTTCTTC	CASSGLAGVNEQFF
TRBV30	TRBJ1-5	once	TRBD1	TGTGCCTGGAGTGTAGAAAGGTCAGGGGGCGGCTATCAGCCCCAGCATTTT	CAWSVERSGGGYQPQHF
TRBV5-6	TRBJ1-5	.	.	TGTGCCAGCAGCTGGTTTTGGGGGGGCTCCAATCAGCCCCAGCATTTT	CASSWFWGGSNQPQHF
TRBV18	TRBJ2-3	.	.	TGTGCCAGCTCACCACCGGGAGTTTCAGATACGCAGTATTTT	CASSPPGVSDTQYF
TRBV7-2	TRBJ2-7	.	TRBD1	TGTGCCAGCAGCTTACGGACAGGGAACGAGCAGTACTTC	CASSLRTGNEQYF
TRBV24-1	TRBJ1-5	.	.	TGTGCCACCAGTGGTGCGGGAGGCCGTCAGCCCCAGCATTTT	CATSGAGGRQPQHF
TRBV4-1	TRBJ1-2	few	TRBD1	TGCGCCAGCAGCCAGACAGGGAATAACTATGGCTACACCTTC	CASSQTGNNYGYTF
TRBV29-1	TRBJ2-1	.	.	TGCAGCGTTGGTCGGGCCTACAATGAGCAGTTCTTC	CSVGRAYNEQFF
TRBV11-2	TRBJ1-5	.	TRBD1	TGTGCCAGCAGTCCGGGACAGGGCCATCAGCCCCAGCATTTT	CASSPGQGHQPQHF
TRBV23-1	TRBJ2-1	few	.	TGCGCCAGCAGTCCGGTGGGGAGAGCGGAGTACAATGAGCAGTTCTTC	CASSPVGRAEYNEQFF
TRBV6-5	TRBJ2-2	.	TRBD1	TGTGCCGGGACCGGGACAGGGGGCTGGACCGGGGAGCTGTTTTTT	CAGTGTGGWTGELFF
TRBV19	TRBJ1-5	.	.	TGTGCCAGTAGTCAAACCCGGGTTAGCAATCAGCCCCAGCATTTT	CASSQTRVSNQPQHF
TRBV13	TRBJ2-1	.	TRBD2	TGTGCCAGCAGCTTTAGCGGGGGGGCGAGTGAGCAGTTCTTC	CASSFSGGASEQFF
TRBV29-1	TRBJ1-4	.	.	TGCAGCGTAGGTGGGGGGCCGGGTGAAAAACTGTTTTTT	CSVGGGPGEKLFF
TRBV6-5	TRBJ1-5	.	.	TGTGCCAGCAGCATAGGGGGGAGCCAGCCCCAGCATTTT	CASSIGGSQPQHF
TRBV19	TRBJ1-1	.	.	TGTGCCAGTAGTATAGATGTGGGGGGGTCGAACACTGAAGCTTTCTTT	CASSIDVGGSNTEAFF
TRBV4-2	TRBJ2-3	.	TRBD2	TGTGCCAGCAGCCAAGATCCGGCGGGGGGCCAAACAGATACGCAGTATTTT	CASSQDPAGGQTDTQYF
TRBV10-3	TRBJ1-1	.	.	TGTGCCATCAGTGCCCCCGGGACAACTGAAGCTTTCTTT	CAISAPGTTEAFF
TRBV11-3	TRBJ1-6	.	.	TGTGCCAGCAGCGTGGGGGACGGAAATTCACCCCTCCACTTT	CASSVGDGNSPLHF
TRBV7-6	TRBJ2-7	.	.	TGTGCCAGCAGCGCAGGGGGCGGGAGGTACGAGCAGTACTTC	CASSAGGGRYEQYF
TRBV2	TRBJ1-1	.	.	TGTGCCAGCAGCCCCGGCGGTGAGTCGGCTTTCTTT	CASSPGGESAFF
TRBV14	TRBJ2-5	once	.	TGTGCCAGCAGCCAAGATTGGAAAACACCTCCCTGGTACTTC	CASSQDWKTPPWYF
TRBV6-5	TRBJ1-2	.	.	TGTGCCAGCAGTTACCAGGGACCAGACATCTATGGCTACACCTTC	CASSYQGPDIYGYTF
TRBV11-2	TRBJ1-4	.	.	TGTGCCAGCAGCTCCTTCAGGGGAGGAGGTGAAAAACTGTTTTTT	CASSSFRGGGEKLFF
TRBV29-1	TRBJ1-2	.	.	TGCAGCGTTGAAGCTGAGGGAGGGTATGGCTACACCTTC	CSVEAEGGYGYTF
TRBV18	TRBJ1-1	.	.	TGTGCCAGCTCACCCCTCGGGGCGGGGCAGAGTACTGAAGCTTTCTTT	CASSPLGAGQSTEAFF
TRBV5-8	TRBJ2-3	.	.	TGTGCCAGCAGCTTACGAGGGACAGATACGCAGTATTTT	CASSLRGTDTQYF
TRBV28	TRBJ2-5	.	.	TGTGCCAGCAGGGGAGACGGCCCGAGGACCCAGTACTTC	CASRGDGPRTQYF
TRBV11-2	TRBJ1-1	.	TRBD1	TGTGCCAGCAGCTTAGCTCGACAGGGGAACACTGAAGCTTTCTTT	CASSLARQGNTEAFF
TRBV5-8	TRBJ2-7	.	TRBD2	TGTGCCAGCAGCTTTCGGGGGGAGGGTATCTACTTC	CASSFRGEGIYF
TRBV18	TRBJ2-2	once	TRBD2	TGTGCCAGCTCACCGCCCAGCGGGGGGGTGAACACCGGGGAGCTGTTTTTT	CASSPPSGGVNTGELFF
TRBV5-4	TRBJ2-7	few	.	TGTGCCAGCAGCAATTCCTACGAGCAGTACTTC	CASSNSYEQYF
TRBV18	TRBJ2-3	.	.	TGTGCCAGCTCCCGAGGGTCACAGACTAGCACAGATACGCAGTATTTT	CASSRGSQTSTDTQYF
TRBV4-1	TRBJ1-6	.	.	TGCGCCAGCAGCCAAGGGGGAAGGGAGAATTCACCCCTCCACTTT	CASSQGGRENSPLHF
TRBV11-2	TRBJ2-5	.	TRBD2	TGTGCCAGCACCCTGGGGAGGGGTCGGGGGACCCAGTACTTC	CASTLGRGRGTQYF
TRBV19	TRBJ1-4	.	.	TGTGCCAGTAGTATAGCCGGGACCTTAGCTAATGAAAAACTGTTTTTT	CASSIAGTLANEKLFF
TRBV3-1/TRBV3-2	TRBJ1-3	.	.	TGTGCCAGCAGCCAAGAAACAACAGGGAGGGGAAACACCATATATTTT	CASSQETTGRGNTIYF
TRBV4-2	TRBJ2-5	.	.	TGTGCCAGCAGCCAAGGAAAAGGGCAAGAGACCCAGTACTTC	CASSQGKGQETQYF
TRBV27	TRBJ2-7	.	TRBD2	TGTGCCAGCAAAGCCAGCGGGAACTACGAGCAGTACTTC	CASKASGNYEQYF
TRBV12-3/TRBV12-4	TRBJ1-1	.	.	TGTGCCAGCAGCACCACTGAAGCTTTCTTT	CASSTTEAFF
TRBV28	TRBJ2-3	.	TRBD2	TGTGCCAGCAGTTTGCGGGGGGGCACAGATACGCAGTATTTT	CASSLRGGTDTQYF
TRBV7-2	TRBJ1-2	.	TRBD1	TGTGCCAGCAGCTTAGCGCTCGGGGGACAGGGCGGAGGGGGCTACACCTTC	CASSLALGGQGGGGYTF
TRBV28	TRBJ1-1	.	.	TGTGCCAGCAGTCTTAAAACCTGGACAGCCAACACTGAAGCTTTCTTT	CASSLKTWTANTEAFF
TRBV3-1/TRBV3-2	TRBJ1-1	.	.	TGTGCCAGCAGCCAAAGGGAGTCGAACACTGAAGCTTTCTTT	CASSQRESNTEAFF
TRBV9	TRBJ1-2	.	.	TGTGCCAGCAGCGTAGGGGTCCACTCGGAGGGTAACTATGGCTACACCTTC	CASSVGVHSEGNYGYTF
TRBV19	TRBJ2-7	.	.	TGTGCCAGTAGTAACCGGGACTCCTCCTACGAGCAGTACTTC	CASSNRDSSYEQYF
TRBV7-8	TRBJ1-1	.	.	TGTGCCAGCAGTCGTAACAGGGAGACTATGAACACTGAAGCTTTCTTT	CASSRNRETMNTEAFF
TRBV9	TRBJ2-2	once	.	TGTGCCAGCAGCGACGGACTTCACACCGGGGAGCTGTTTTTT	CASSDGLHTGELFF